Listed here are 9 T cell receptor beta chains from one sample, sequenced in a study of identical twins. TCRdb used MiXCR to reprocess the 5' RACE reads, holding one entry per CDR3 protein. The sample records roughly 690,000 distinct CDR3 sequences, roughly 6% being singletons. The sample taken for sequencing was naive T cells sorted from blood. Receptors were obtained from a man younger than 35 in good health.

In its sample, this clonotype was seen many times. The chain couples TRBV14 to TRBJ2-5; 7 nucleotides line up with TRBD1. Germline V lookup: CDR1 SGHDN, CDR2 FVKESK. The CDR3 sequence is 15 residues long. The J segment lost 2 bases and the V segment lost 5 bases, leaving 8 bases of the junction unmatched. CDR3 nucleotides: TGTGCCAGCAGCACAGGGGAGAGACGGCAAGAGACCCAGTACTTC. Its protein product is CASSTGERRQETQYF.

This clonotype occurred a few times. The J gene is TRBJ1-6, the V gene TRBV5-1; D gene unclear. The germline V gene has CDR1 SGHRS and CDR2 YFSETQ. The CDR3 runs 12 residues. Deletions cut 2 bases from V and 8 bases from J, with 5 bases between. CDR3 DNA: TGCGCCAGCAGCTTCCTGGATTCACCCCTCCACTTT. Encoded protein: CASSFLDSPLHF.

This clonotype came up many times. The chain combines TRBV20-1 with TRBJ2-5, with D hard to call. Looked up from germline, CDR1 is DFQATT and CDR2 is SNEGSKA (reference sequence). V was cut by 2 bases and J by 4 bases, with 11 bases left in between. The CDR3 is 13 amino acids. The CDR3 protein is CSARSGIGETQYF. The CDR3 bases are TGCAGTGCTAGATCGGGTATCGGAGAGACCCAGTACTTC.

This clonotype was counted between two and nine times. This chain uses TRBV6-2 or TRBV6-3 with TRBJ2-1; no definite D call. The germline V gene encodes CDR1 MNHEY and CDR2 SVGEGT. V lost 7 bases to trimming and J lost 9 bases, with 13 bases between them. This CDR3 comprises 12 residues. The CDR3 bases are TGTGCCAGCAACCCGCCCCGGACTGAGCAGTTCTTC. Its translation: CASNPPRTEQFF.

The chain has TRBV6-2 or TRBV6-3 and TRBJ2-1; TRBD2 agrees at 8 bases. Per germline, CDR1 MNHEY and CDR2 SVGEGT. The CDR3 totals 19 residues. The trim removed 1 base at V and 0 bases at J, leaving 11 bases unmatched. DNA of the CDR3: TGTGCCAGCAGTTACTTCGGTTTTGTTGCGGGAGGCTCCTACAATGAGCAGTTCTTC. The encoded protein is CASSYFGFVAGGSYNEQFF.

The sample holds many counts of this clonotype. The chain carries TRBV29-1 and TRBJ2-3; 7 bases match TRBD2. Germline V gene sequence: CDR1 SQVTM, CDR2 ANQGSEA. The CDR3 runs 16 residues. The V and J ends lost 4 bases and 0 bases, in that order; junction bases with no gene match: 10. The CDR3 DNA reads TGCAGCGTTGTGGGGGGGGGTAGCGCTAGCACAGATACGCAGTATTTT. Its translation: CSVVGGGSASTDTQYF.

This clonotype showed up many times. V gene TRBV4-3 combines with J gene TRBJ2-3; no clear D. Trimming stripped 2 bases from V and 2 bases from J, with 11 bases between. CDR1 and CDR2 (germline): LGHNA, YSLEER. This CDR3 has 15 residues. CDR3 residues: CASSQQGPHTDTQYF. In DNA form, the CDR3 reads TGCGCCAGCAGCCAACAAGGACCTCACACAGATACGCAGTATTTT.

To note about this clonotype: No conserved phenylalanine or tryptophan ends this CDR3, so it is likely a read error. The chain uses TRBV20-1 and TRBJ2-1, with D perhaps TRBD2 (5 bases). The germline CDR1 and CDR2 sequences are DFQATT and SNEGSKA (reference sequence). Trimming shortened V by 5 bases and J by 4 bases, and 21 bases separated the two germline ends. The CDR3 spans 16 residues. The CDR3 nucleotides read TGCAGTGCTGCCGGCCCGGGAAGTCTGGGGTACAATGAGCAGTTCGTC. Translation: CSAAGPGSLGYNEQFV.

This rearrangement joins TRBV2 to TRBJ2-1; 13 nucleotides align to TRBD2. Trimming took 4 bases from V and 0 from J; bases not matched to a gene: 18. The CDR3 runs 22 residues. Germline-derived CDR1 and CDR2 are SNHLY and FYNNEI. The CDR3 sequence: CASSVINSGTSGTQSSYNEQFF. In nucleotides, the CDR3 is TGTGCCAGCAGTGTTATAAATTCCGGGACTAGCGGGACCCAGAGCTCCTACAATGAGCAGTTCTTC.